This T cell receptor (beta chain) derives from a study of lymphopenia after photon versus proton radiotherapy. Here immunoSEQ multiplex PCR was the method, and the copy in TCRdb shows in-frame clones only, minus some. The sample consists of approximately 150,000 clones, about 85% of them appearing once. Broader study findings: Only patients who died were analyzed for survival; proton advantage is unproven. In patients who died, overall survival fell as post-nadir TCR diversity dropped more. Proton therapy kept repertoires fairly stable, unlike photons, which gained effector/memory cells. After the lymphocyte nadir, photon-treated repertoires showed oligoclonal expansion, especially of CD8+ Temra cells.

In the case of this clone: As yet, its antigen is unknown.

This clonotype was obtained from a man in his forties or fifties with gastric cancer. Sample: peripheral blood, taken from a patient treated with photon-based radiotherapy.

In DNA form, the CDR3 reads TGTGCCAGCAGTTTCCCGGGACAGGGTAATGAAAAACTGTTTTTT. Residues: CASSFPGQGNEKLFF. The chain uses TRBV2 and TRBJ1-4; 9 bases are shared with TRBD1. The germline gives CDR1 SNHLY, CDR2 FYNNEI. The CDR3 runs to 15 residues. V trimming: 5 bases; J trimming: 4 bases; junction bases outside the gene matches: 5.